These T cell receptor beta chains were read from a single sample in a study of T-cell reconstitution after alpha-beta-depleted transplantation in children. MiXCR, run by TCRdb on the PCR reads, gives a single entry per CDR3 protein. The sample gives about 980,000 distinct CDR3 sequences, about 30% of which show up once; approximately 30% is in the top ten. This sample comprised PBMCs, mostly from graft donor cells, obtained 360 days after TCRalphabeta/CD19-depleted stem cell transplant. The origin of the receptors is a boy in the first two years of life who had a stem cell transplant for SCID, so the T cells may come from the graft donor. The CDR3 runs from the conserved cysteine through the conserved F or W. Fields, in order: J gene, clone size, V gene, D gene, CDR3 DNA, CDR3 protein. The D gene is left open where the match is weak. Clone size is shown for a subset of rows, as once, few, many or a class of expanded clone.

TRBJ2-1 | few | TRBV20-1 | TRBD2 | TGCAGTGCTAGCCCCCTGGGCAGCGGGGTGTTGGATGAGCAGTTCTTC | CSASPLGSGVLDEQFF
TRBJ2-5 | - | TRBV28 | - | TGTGCCAGCAGTGGGTGGTATGGGGGGCAAGAGACCCAGTACTTC | CASSGWYGGQETQYF
TRBJ2-3 | - | TRBV11-1 | TRBD2 | TGTGCCAGCAGCTCAAGACTAGCGGGGGCCTTTACAGATACGCAGTATTTT | CASSSRLAGAFTDTQYF
TRBJ2-7 | - | TRBV7-6 | - | TGTGCCAGCAGCATGCTGACAGACTCCTACGAGCAGTACTTC | CASSMLTDSYEQYF
TRBJ2-3 | - | TRBV5-1 | - | TGCGCCAGCAGCTTGGGACTAGGGACCGCAGATACGCAGTATTTT | CASSLGLGTADTQYF
TRBJ2-3 | once | TRBV12-3/TRBV12-4 | TRBD2 | TGTGCCAGCAGTTCCACCCTCGGAGCGGGGGGATCCACAGATACGCAGTATTTT | CASSSTLGAGGSTDTQYF
TRBJ2-1 | - | TRBV12-3/TRBV12-4 | - | TGTGCCAGCAGCGATCAATATTTCGGACCTAACTACAATGAGCAGTTCTTC | CASSDQYFGPNYNEQFF
TRBJ2-7 | - | TRBV3-1 | TRBD1 | TGTGCCAGCAGCCAAGACCCTCCTCCAGGGACAGGGGGCACCTACGAGCAGTACTTC | CASSQDPPPGTGGTYEQYF
TRBJ2-1 | few | TRBV5-1 | - | TGCGCCAGCAGCTTGGCGGCCCAATACGAGCAGTTCTTC | CASSLAAQYEQFF
TRBJ1-5 | - | TRBV3-1 | - | TGTGCCAGCAGCCAAGGTCAGGCCAACAATCAGCCCCAGCATTTT | CASSQGQANNQPQHF
TRBJ2-7 | - | TRBV4-2 | TRBD2 | TGTGCCAGCAGCCAAACTCAAGCGGGGGGGCCTTCAACCTACGAGCAGTACTTC | CASSQTQAGGPSTYEQYF
TRBJ2-3 | - | TRBV11-2 | - | TGTGCCAGCAGCTTAGCCAGCCGGGAGACAGATACGCAGTATTTT | CASSLASRETDTQYF
TRBJ2-5 | few | TRBV6-1 | - | TGTGCCAGCCACGGCGGTAAGGGACAAGAGACCCAGTACTTC | CASHGGKGQETQYF
TRBJ1-4 | few | TRBV28 | TRBD1 | TGTGCCAGCACCCTATTGGGGGACAGGGAAAAACTGTTTTTT | CASTLLGDREKLFF
TRBJ2-7 | few | TRBV2 | - | TGTGCCAGCAGTGGGAGGACCAACTCCTACGAGCAGTACTTC | CASSGRTNSYEQYF
TRBJ2-3 | few | TRBV12-3/TRBV12-4 | TRBD2 | TGTGCCAGCAGTCCCGGCTTAGCGGGGGGCCCCACAGATACGCAGTATTTT | CASSPGLAGGPTDTQYF
TRBJ2-5 | - | TRBV12-3/TRBV12-4 | - | TGTGCCAGCAGTTTCGCCGCGGTGGCGGAGACCCAGTACTTC | CASSFAAVAETQYF
TRBJ2-5 | few | TRBV7-9 | TRBD2 | TGTGCCAGCAGCTTGTCCCCTAGCGGACTATACCAAGAGACCCAGTACTTC | CASSLSPSGLYQETQYF
TRBJ1-1 | many | TRBV12-3/TRBV12-4 | - | TGTGCCAGCAGACTTACACAGGGAACAGGCATGAACACTGAAGCTTTCTTT | CASRLTQGTGMNTEAFF
TRBJ1-4 | - | TRBV5-1 | TRBD1 | TGCGCCAGCCAAGGACAGGGCGGTGAAAAACTGTTTTTT | CASQGQGGEKLFF
TRBJ2-1 | few | TRBV9 | TRBD1 | TGTGCCAGCACCGAGGACGACAGGGGGTGGTACAATGAGCAGTTCTTC | CASTEDDRGWYNEQFF
TRBJ2-4 | - | TRBV6-5 | TRBD1 | TGTGCCAGCAGTTACGGGGGACAGGGGAACATTCAGTACTTC | CASSYGGQGNIQYF
TRBJ2-1 | - | TRBV12-3/TRBV12-4 | - | TGTGCCAGCAAGTTCATAGGGTCGGCCGATGAGCAGTTCTTC | CASKFIGSADEQFF
TRBJ2-3 | few | TRBV20-1 | - | TGCAGTGCTCACCGGACTCCTGAAGATACGCAGTATTTT | CSAHRTPEDTQYF
TRBJ2-6 | few | TRBV9 | - | TGTGCCAGCAGCGCCTCCACCGGGGCCCCGGGCTCTGGGGCCAACGTCCTGACTTTC | CASSASTGAPGSGANVLTF
TRBJ1-6 | many | TRBV6-5 | TRBD1 | TGTGCCAGCAGTTTTTCAGGGGGCAATAATTCACCCCTCCACTTT | CASSFSGGNNSPLHF
TRBJ2-1 | - | TRBV5-1 | TRBD2 | TGCGCCAGCAGCCAGCCTAGCGGGGGGGCCCGTGAGCAGTTCTTC | CASSQPSGGAREQFF
TRBJ2-1 | - | TRBV10-3 | - | TGTGCCATCAGTGATAGCAGCTCCTACAATGAGCAGTTCTTC | CAISDSSSYNEQFF
TRBJ2-7 | - | TRBV6-6 | - | TGTGCCAGCAGGGTTCAGGACGAGCAGTACTTC | CASRVQDEQYF
TRBJ1-1 | few | TRBV12-3/TRBV12-4 | TRBD1 | TGTGCCAGCAGTTCCATACAGGGGGCAGCTTTCTTT | CASSSIQGAAFF
TRBJ2-2 | - | TRBV29-1 | - | TGCAGCGTTGATGAGGGCCTCGTTGCCGGGGAGCTGTTTTTT | CSVDEGLVAGELFF
TRBJ1-5 | few | TRBV12-3/TRBV12-4 | TRBD1 | TGTGCCAGCAGGGAGGGGGCCGATAGCAATCAGCCCCAGCATTTT | CASREGADSNQPQHF
TRBJ2-7 | - | TRBV6-1 | - | TGTGCCAGCAGTGAAGGCGGGGACCTCTACGAGCAGTACTTC | CASSEGGDLYEQYF
TRBJ2-7 | many | TRBV2 | - | TGTGCCAGCAGTGAATTGGGACTTGTCTACGAGCAGTACTTC | CASSELGLVYEQYF
TRBJ2-2 | many | TRBV29-1 | - | TGCAGCGTTGCCGGGACCGGGGAGCTGTTTTTT | CSVAGTGELFF
TRBJ1-4 | - | TRBV7-9 | - | TGTGCCAGCAGCTTTGGCGGGAGTGGGGAAAAACTGTTTTTT | CASSFGGSGEKLFF
TRBJ2-1 | - | TRBV2 | - | TGTGCCAGCAGTGTTGTAGGTCAGGGGATCAATGAGCAGTTCTTC | CASSVVGQGINEQFF
TRBJ2-3 | - | TRBV9 | - | TGTGCCAGCAGCGTAGCTTCGCCCTCAGATACGCAGTATTTT | CASSVASPSDTQYF
TRBJ1-5 | - | TRBV7-2 | - | TGTGCCAGCAGCTTAGATGTTGGGCAGCCCCAGCATTTT | CASSLDVGQPQHF
TRBJ2-2 | few | TRBV6-2/TRBV6-3 | - | TGTGCCAGCAGTTACTCCTCAGGGACGGGAAACACCGGGGAGCTGTTTTTT | CASSYSSGTGNTGELFF
TRBJ2-1 | once | TRBV5-1 | TRBD2 | TGCGCCAGCAGCCACCTAGCGGGGGGCCACAATGAGCAGTTCTTC | CASSHLAGGHNEQFF
TRBJ2-2 | - | TRBV4-2 | TRBD2 | TGTGCCAGCAGCCGGCTAGCGGGGGCCGCCGGGGAGCTGTTTTTT | CASSRLAGAAGELFF
TRBJ2-3 | - | TRBV4-3 | - | TGCGCCAGCAGCCAAGGACTACAGGGATCGCAGTATTTT | CASSQGLQGSQYF
TRBJ2-5 | - | TRBV7-9 | - | TGTGCCAGCAGCCTACTGACGGGGGCACAAGAGACCCAGTACTTC | CASSLLTGAQETQYF
TRBJ2-2 | - | TRBV30 | - | TGTGCCTGGTTTTCCGGGGAGCTGTTTTTT | CAWFSGELFF
TRBJ2-2 | few | TRBV12-3/TRBV12-4 | TRBD1 | TGTGCCAGCAGCCCGTCCGGGACAGGGGCGACCGGGGAGCTGTTTTTT | CASSPSGTGATGELFF
TRBJ2-2 | - | TRBV7-2 | - | TGTGCCAGCAGCCAAGCACTGGCGGGTAACACCGGGGAGCTGTTTTTT | CASSQALAGNTGELFF
TRBJ2-7 | - | TRBV20-1 | - | TGCAGTGCTCAGATTAACTCCTACGAGCAGTACTTC | CSAQINSYEQYF
TRBJ2-7 | - | TRBV25-1 | TRBD1 | TGTGCCAGCAGTGAATGGGACAGGGACTCCTACGAGCAGTACTTC | CASSEWDRDSYEQYF
TRBJ2-3 | few | TRBV5-1 | - | TGCGCCAGCAGCCCGGGGGCGGGGGCCAGCACAGATACGCAGTATTTT | CASSPGAGASTDTQYF
TRBJ2-7 | - | TRBV7-2 | - | TGTGCCAGCAGCAAAGGGTGGGCGGGGACCTACGAGCAGTACTTC | CASSKGWAGTYEQYF
TRBJ2-7 | - | TRBV12-3/TRBV12-4 | - | TGTGCCAGCAGTTTACACTCCGCAGGGCTAGTCTACGAGCAGTACTTC | CASSLHSAGLVYEQYF
TRBJ2-3 | few | TRBV4-3 | TRBD2 | TGCGCCAGCAGCCAAGCACCGGGACTAGCGGGGACCAACACAGATACGCAGTATTTT | CASSQAPGLAGTNTDTQYF
TRBJ2-7 | many | TRBV7-9 | - | TGTGCCAGCAGCTTAGGGGCCGACGAGCAGTACTTC | CASSLGADEQYF
TRBJ2-5 | many | TRBV7-2 | - | TGTGCCAGCAGCTCCCCAAAGTTAGAGACCCAGTACTTC | CASSSPKLETQYF
TRBJ2-7 | - | TRBV4-1 | - | TGCGCCAGCAGCCAAGGGAGATTTGGGAACTCCTACGAGCAGTACTTC | CASSQGRFGNSYEQYF
TRBJ2-1 | few | TRBV20-1 | - | TGCAGTGCTCCGTTATGGGACAATGAGCAGTTCTTC | CSAPLWDNEQFF